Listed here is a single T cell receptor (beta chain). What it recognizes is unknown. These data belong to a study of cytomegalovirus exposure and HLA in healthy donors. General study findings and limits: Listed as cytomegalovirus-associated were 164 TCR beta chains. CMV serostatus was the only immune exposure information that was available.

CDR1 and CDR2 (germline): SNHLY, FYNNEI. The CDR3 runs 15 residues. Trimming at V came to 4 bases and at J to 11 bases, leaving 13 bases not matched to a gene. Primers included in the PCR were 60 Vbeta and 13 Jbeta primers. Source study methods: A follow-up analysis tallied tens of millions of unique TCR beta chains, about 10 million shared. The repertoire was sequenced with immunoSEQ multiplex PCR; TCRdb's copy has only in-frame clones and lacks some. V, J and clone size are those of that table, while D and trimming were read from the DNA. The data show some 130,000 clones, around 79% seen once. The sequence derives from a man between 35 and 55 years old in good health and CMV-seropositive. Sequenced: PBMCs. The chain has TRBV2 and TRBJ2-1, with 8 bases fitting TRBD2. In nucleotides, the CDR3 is TGTGCCAGCAGTGGGACTAGCCGGCGGGGACCGCAGCAGTTCTTC. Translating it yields CASSGTSRRGPQQFF.